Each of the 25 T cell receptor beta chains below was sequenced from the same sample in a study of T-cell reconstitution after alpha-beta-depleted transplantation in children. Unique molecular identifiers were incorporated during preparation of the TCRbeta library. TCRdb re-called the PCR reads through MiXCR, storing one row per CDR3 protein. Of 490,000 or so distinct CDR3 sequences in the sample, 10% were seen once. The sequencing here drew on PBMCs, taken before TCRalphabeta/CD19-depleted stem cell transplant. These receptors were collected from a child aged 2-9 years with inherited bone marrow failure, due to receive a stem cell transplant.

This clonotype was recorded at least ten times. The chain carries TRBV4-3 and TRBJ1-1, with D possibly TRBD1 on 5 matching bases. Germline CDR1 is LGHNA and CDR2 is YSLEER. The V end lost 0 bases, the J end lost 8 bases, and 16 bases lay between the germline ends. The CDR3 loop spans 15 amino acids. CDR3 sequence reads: CASSQDPGHLREAFF. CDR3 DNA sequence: TGCGCCAGCAGCCAAGATCCCGGACATCTAAGAGAAGCTTTCTTT.

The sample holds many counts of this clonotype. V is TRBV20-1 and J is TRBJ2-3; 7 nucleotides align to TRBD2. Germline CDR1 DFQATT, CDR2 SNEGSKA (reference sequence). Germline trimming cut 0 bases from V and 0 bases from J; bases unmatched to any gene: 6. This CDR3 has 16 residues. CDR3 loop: CSARDLPSGSTDTQYF. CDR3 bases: TGCAGTGCTAGAGATCTGCCTAGCGGTAGCACAGATACGCAGTATTTT.

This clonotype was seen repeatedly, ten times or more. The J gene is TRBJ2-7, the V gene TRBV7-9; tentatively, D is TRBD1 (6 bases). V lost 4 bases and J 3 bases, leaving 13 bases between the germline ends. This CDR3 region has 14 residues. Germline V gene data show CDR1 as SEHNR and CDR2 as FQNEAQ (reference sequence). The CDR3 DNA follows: TGTGCCAGCAGCTACACACAGGGCTACTACGAGCAGTACTTC. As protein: CASSYTQGYYEQYF. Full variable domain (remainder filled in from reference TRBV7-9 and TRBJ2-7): DTGVSQNPRHKITKRGQNVTFRCDPISEHNRLYWYRQTLGQGPEFLTYFQNEAQLEKSRLLSDRFSAERPKGSFSTLEIQRTEQGDSAMYLCASSYTQGYYEQYFGPGTRLTVT.

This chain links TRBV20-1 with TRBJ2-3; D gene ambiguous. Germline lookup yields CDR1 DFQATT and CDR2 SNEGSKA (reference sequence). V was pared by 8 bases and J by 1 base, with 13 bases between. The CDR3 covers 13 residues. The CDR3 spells CSPPNRGTDTQYF. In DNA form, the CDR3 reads TGCAGTCCGCCTAACCGAGGCACAGATACGCAGTATTTT.

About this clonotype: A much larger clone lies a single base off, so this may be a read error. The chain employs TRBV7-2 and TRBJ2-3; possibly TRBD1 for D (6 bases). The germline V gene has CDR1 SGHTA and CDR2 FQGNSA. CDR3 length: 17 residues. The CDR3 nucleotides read TGTGCCGGCAGCATCCACCCCGGACAGTCAAGCACAGATACGCAGTATTTT. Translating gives CAGSIHPGQSSTDTQYF. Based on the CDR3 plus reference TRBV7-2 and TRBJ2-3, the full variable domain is GAGVSQSPSNKVTEKGKDVELRCDPISGHTALYWYRQSLGQGLEFLIYFQGNSAPDKSGLPSDRFSAERTGGSVSTLTIQRTQQEDSAVYLCAGSIHPGQSSTDTQYFGPGTRLTVL.

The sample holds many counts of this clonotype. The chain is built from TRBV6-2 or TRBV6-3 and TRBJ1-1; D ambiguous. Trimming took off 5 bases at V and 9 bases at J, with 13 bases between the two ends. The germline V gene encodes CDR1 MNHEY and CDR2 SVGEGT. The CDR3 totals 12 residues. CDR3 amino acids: CASSNGMPKAFF. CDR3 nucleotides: TGTGCCAGCAGTAATGGGATGCCTAAAGCTTTCTTT.

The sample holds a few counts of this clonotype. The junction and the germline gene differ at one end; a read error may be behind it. For the CDR3, the DNA is TGTGCCATCAGAAGGGACACCTCGCACTTC. Amino acids: CAIRRDTSHF. The chain links TRBV10-3 to TRBJ2-7; tentatively, D is TRBD1 (6 bases). This CDR3 is built from 10 residues. In germline, CDR1 is ENHRY, CDR2 SYGVKD.

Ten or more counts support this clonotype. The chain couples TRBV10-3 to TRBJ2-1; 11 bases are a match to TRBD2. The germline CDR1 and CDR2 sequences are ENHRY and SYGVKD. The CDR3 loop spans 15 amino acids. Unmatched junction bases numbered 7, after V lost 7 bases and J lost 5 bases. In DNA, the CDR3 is TGTGCCATCAAGGGACTAGCGGAGAAGGACAATGAGCAGTTCTTC. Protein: CAIKGLAEKDNEQFF.

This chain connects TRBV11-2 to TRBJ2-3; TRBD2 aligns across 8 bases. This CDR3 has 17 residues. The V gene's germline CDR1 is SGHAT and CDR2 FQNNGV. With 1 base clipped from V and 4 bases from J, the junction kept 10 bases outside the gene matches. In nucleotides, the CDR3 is TGTGCCAGCAGCTTAGGGGACGGCGGGAGGAGAGCAGATACGCAGTATTTT. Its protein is CASSLGDGGRRADTQYF.

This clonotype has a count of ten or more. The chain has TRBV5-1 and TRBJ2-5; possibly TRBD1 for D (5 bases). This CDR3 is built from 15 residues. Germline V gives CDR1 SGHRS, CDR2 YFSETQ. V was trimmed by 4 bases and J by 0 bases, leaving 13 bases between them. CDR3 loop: CASSRKQEYQETQYF. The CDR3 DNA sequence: TGCGCCAGCAGCCGAAAACAGGAGTACCAAGAGACCCAGTACTTC.

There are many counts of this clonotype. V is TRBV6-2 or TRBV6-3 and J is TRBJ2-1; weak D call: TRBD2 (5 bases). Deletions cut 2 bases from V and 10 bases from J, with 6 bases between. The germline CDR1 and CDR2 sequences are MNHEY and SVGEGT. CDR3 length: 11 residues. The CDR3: CASSYPGEQFF. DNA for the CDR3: TGTGCCAGCAGTTACCCGGGGGAGCAGTTCTTC.

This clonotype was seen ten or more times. CDR3 sequence reads: CASSPVGTGELNEQFF. The CDR3 DNA sequence: TGTGCCAGCAGCCCGGTTGGGACAGGGGAGCTAAATGAGCAGTTCTTC. The chain is built from TRBV7-9 and TRBJ2-1; 10 bases are shared with TRBD1. The germline gives CDR1 SEHNR, CDR2 FQNEAQ (reference sequence). CDR3 length equals 16 residues. V shed 5 bases and J 7 bases; nucleotides not matched to a gene: 11.

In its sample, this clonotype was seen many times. CDR3 amino acids: CASSSRASEAFF. The CDR3 DNA reads TGTGCCAGCAGTAGCCGGGCCTCCGAAGCTTTCTTT. This chain links TRBV6-5 with TRBJ1-1; D not resolved. Germline V gene lookup returns CDR1 MNHEY and CDR2 SVGAGI. The CDR3 is 12 residues long. The V end lost 5 bases, the J end lost 8 bases, and 12 bases lay between the germline ends.

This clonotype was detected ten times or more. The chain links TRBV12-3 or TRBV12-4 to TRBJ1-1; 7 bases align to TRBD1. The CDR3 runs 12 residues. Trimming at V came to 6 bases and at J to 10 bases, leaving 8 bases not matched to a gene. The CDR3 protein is CASSPNRGRAFF. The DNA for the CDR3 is TGTGCCAGCAGCCCTAACAGGGGCAGAGCTTTCTTT.

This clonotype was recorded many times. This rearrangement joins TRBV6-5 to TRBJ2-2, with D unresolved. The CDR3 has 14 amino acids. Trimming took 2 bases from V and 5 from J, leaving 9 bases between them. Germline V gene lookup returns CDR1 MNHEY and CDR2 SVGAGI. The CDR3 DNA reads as TGTGCCAGCAGTTACATGACTTATACCGGGGAGCTGTTTTTT. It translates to CASSYMTYTGELFF.

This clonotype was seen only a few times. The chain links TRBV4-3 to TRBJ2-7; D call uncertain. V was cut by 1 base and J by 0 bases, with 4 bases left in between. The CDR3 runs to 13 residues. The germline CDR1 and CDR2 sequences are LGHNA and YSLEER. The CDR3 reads CASSQAVSYEQYF. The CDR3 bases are TGCGCCAGCAGCCAAGCGGTCTCCTACGAGCAGTACTTC.

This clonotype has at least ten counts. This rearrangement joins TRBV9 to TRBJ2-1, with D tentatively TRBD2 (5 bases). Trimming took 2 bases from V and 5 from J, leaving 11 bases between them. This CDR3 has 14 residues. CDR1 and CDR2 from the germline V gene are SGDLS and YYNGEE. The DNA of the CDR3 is TGTGCCAGCAGCGTGAGGAGGTTCGACAATGAGCAGTTCTTC. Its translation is CASSVRRFDNEQFF.

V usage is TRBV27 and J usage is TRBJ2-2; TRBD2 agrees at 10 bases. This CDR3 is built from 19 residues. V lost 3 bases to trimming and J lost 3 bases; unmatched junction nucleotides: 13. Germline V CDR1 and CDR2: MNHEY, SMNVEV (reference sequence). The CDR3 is CASSFQPSGSQSHTGELFF. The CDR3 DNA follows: TGTGCCAGCAGTTTTCAACCTAGCGGGAGTCAGTCCCACACCGGGGAGCTGTTTTTT.

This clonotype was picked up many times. The CDR3 here is CATAPQGHTNYGYTF. The CDR3 bases are TGTGCCACCGCCCCCCAGGGACACACTAACTATGGCTACACCTTC. The chain employs TRBV28 and TRBJ1-2; perhaps TRBD1 as D (6 bases). Trimming left V 10 bases short and J 0 bases short, with 18 bases between. Germline V gives CDR1 MDHEN, CDR2 SYDVKM. This CDR3 contains 15 residues.

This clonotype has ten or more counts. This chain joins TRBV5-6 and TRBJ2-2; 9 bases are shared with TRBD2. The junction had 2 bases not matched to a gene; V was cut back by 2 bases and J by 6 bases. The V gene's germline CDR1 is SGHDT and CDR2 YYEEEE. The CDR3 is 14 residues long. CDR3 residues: CASSLLAGSGELFF. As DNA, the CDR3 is TGTGCCAGCAGCTTACTAGCGGGCTCCGGGGAGCTGTTTTTT.

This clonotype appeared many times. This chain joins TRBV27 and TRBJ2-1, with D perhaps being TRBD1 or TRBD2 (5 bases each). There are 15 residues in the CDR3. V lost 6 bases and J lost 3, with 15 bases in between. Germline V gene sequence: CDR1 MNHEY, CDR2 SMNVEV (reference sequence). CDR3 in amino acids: CASSPWDGLYNEQFF. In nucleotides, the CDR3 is TGTGCCAGCAGCCCTTGGGACGGGCTCTACAATGAGCAGTTCTTC.

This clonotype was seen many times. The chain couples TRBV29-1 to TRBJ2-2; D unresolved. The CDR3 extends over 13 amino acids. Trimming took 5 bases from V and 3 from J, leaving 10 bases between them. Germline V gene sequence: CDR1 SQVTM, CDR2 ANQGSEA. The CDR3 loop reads CSVWEGDTGELFF. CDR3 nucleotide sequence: TGCAGCGTTTGGGAAGGTGACACCGGGGAGCTGTTTTTT.

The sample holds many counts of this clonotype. CDR3 residues: CSVHWRNTEAFF. The CDR3 DNA is TGCAGTGTTCACTGGAGAAACACTGAAGCTTTCTTT. The chain links TRBV20-1 to TRBJ1-1; D is unresolved. V lost 7 bases and J 2 bases, leaving 11 bases between the germline ends. The CDR3 contains 12 residues. Germline V gene lookup returns CDR1 DFQATT and CDR2 SNEGSKA (reference sequence).

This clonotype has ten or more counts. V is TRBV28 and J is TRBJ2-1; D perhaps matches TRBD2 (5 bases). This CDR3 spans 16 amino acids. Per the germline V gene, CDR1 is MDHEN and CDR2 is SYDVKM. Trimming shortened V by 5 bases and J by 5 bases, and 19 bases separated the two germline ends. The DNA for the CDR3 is TGTGCCAGCAGTCCACATCCCGGGATCGGAGACAATGAGCAGTTCTTC. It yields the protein CASSPHPGIGDNEQFF.

DNA for the CDR3: TGCAGTGCCCTGACTAGCGCGAGCTCCTACAATGAGCAGTTCTTC. Its translation: CSALTSASSYNEQFF. The chain has TRBV20-1 and TRBJ2-1, with 8 bases that match TRBD2. V lost 6 bases and J lost 0; bases outside the gene matches: 7. Germline assignment: CDR1 DFQATT and CDR2 SNEGSKA (reference sequence). This CDR3 comprises 15 residues.